The 29 T cell receptor beta chains listed next were all sequenced from one sample in a study of response to subunit inactivated influenza vaccine. TCRdb processed the RT-PCR reads anew with MiXCR; each CDR3 protein has one entry. Altogether hundreds of thousands of distinct CDR3 sequences are present, around 8% being singletons, with the ten largest covering 10% to 15%. Source: PBMCs from blood, taken around 25 months after vaccination. All receptors derive from a man between 50 and 69 years old who received an inactivated influenza vaccine.

This clonotype turned up a few times. The genes are TRBV6-1 and TRBJ2-2; D is unresolved. Germline CDR1 and CDR2: MNHNS and SASEGT. The CDR3 extends over 16 amino acids. The V gene lost 6 bases and the J gene lost 0 bases, with 14 bases spanning the gap. The CDR3 DNA is TGTGCCAGCAGCTGGGTTTTGATATCGAACACCGGGGAGCTGTTTTTT. As protein: CASSWVLISNTGELFF.

This chain uses TRBV3-1 with TRBJ2-3, with TRBD2 identical over 9 bases. Germline V lookup: CDR1 LGHDT, CDR2 YNNKEL (reference sequence). The CDR3 runs 15 residues. The V gene end was trimmed by 0 bases and the J gene end by 10 bases; junction bases not matched to a gene: 8. The DNA for the CDR3 is TGTGCCAGCAGCCAAGATCGGGTAGCGGGAGCTCCGCAGTATTTT. This sequence encodes CASSQDRVAGAPQYF.

The gene calls are TRBV24-1 and TRBJ1-5; D ambiguous. CDR3 size: 14 residues. Trimming took 1 base from V and 4 from J, leaving 7 bases between them. CDR1 is KGHDR and CDR2 is SFDVKD in the germline V gene. This CDR3 is CATSDLAGNQPQHF. As DNA, the CDR3 is TGTGCCACCAGTGATTTAGCAGGAAATCAGCCCCAGCATTTT.

This clonotype has just a few counts. The rearrangement uses TRBV12-3 or TRBV12-4 and TRBJ2-7, with 7 bases matching TRBD2. Trimming took 2 bases from V and 7 from J; bases not matched to a gene: 11. The length of the CDR3 is 15 residues. CDR3 nucleotide sequence: TGTGCCAGCAGTTTACGGGGGGAAGGAAATAATGAGCAGTACTTC. This sequence encodes CASSLRGEGNNEQYF.

The chain couples TRBV30 to TRBJ2-7; no reliable D call. Germline lookup yields CDR1 GTSNPN and CDR2 SVGIG (reference sequence). The CDR3 is 12 amino acids. V was pared by 0 bases and J by 2 bases, with 5 bases between. CDR3 sequence (DNA): TGTGCCTGGAGTGTCCTTCCCTACGAGCAGTACTTC. This translates into CAWSVLPYEQYF.

This clonotype was detected ten times or more. This chain connects TRBV6-1 to TRBJ1-1; D gene uncertain. Germline V CDR1 and CDR2: MNHNS, SASEGT. This CDR3 contains 13 residues. V lost 6 bases and J lost 3, with 11 bases in between. In DNA, the CDR3 is TGTGCCAGCAGGACTATTGGGGACACTGAAGCTTTCTTT. It codes for CASRTIGDTEAFF.

This clonotype was detected many times. The chain links TRBV15 to TRBJ2-1; D ambiguous. CDR3 length: 11 residues. Trimming cost V 7 bases and J 4 bases, with 5 bases left between them. Looked up from germline, CDR1 is LNHNV and CDR2 is YYDKDF (reference sequence). The CDR3, as DNA: TGTGCCACCAAAGGATACAATGAGCAGTTCTTC. Its translation: CATKGYNEQFF.

The genes are TRBV3-1 and TRBJ1-2; tentative D call: TRBD1 (5 bases). The V and J ends lost 1 base and 5 bases respectively, with 17 bases between them. This CDR3 comprises 16 residues. Germline CDR1 LGHDT, CDR2 YNNKEL (reference sequence). This chain's CDR3 is CASSQGAGRALYGYTF. The CDR3 DNA reads as TGTGCCAGCAGCCAAGGGGCAGGGAGGGCATTATATGGCTACACCTTC.

This clonotype was observed at least ten times. The chain couples TRBV6-5 to TRBJ1-6; the D gene is possibly TRBD1 (5 bases). Trimming took 6 bases from V and 9 from J, leaving 9 bases between them. The CDR3 is 12 amino acids. The V gene's germline CDR1 is MNHEY and CDR2 SVGAGI. CDR3 in DNA: TGTGCCAGCAGATCGACAGCTTCACCCCTCCACTTT. It translates to CASRSTASPLHF.

The rearrangement uses TRBV20-1 and TRBJ1-1; 9 bases match TRBD1. Germline V gene lookup returns CDR1 DFQATT and CDR2 SNEGSKA (reference sequence). Trimming cost V 6 bases and J 4 bases; bases outside gene matches: 9. The CDR3 extends over 14 amino acids. CDR3 amino acids: CSAPKATGGTEAFF. The CDR3 DNA reads TGCAGTGCGCCTAAAGCGACAGGGGGCACTGAAGCTTTCTTT.

This clonotype was recorded a few times. The chain has TRBV20-1 and TRBJ1-6; D is possibly TRBD1 (6 bases). The CDR3 is made up of 16 amino acids. Germline loops: CDR1 DFQATT, CDR2 SNEGSKA (reference sequence). The V end lost 6 bases, the J end lost 0 bases, and 15 bases lay between the germline ends. CDR3 protein: CSAARQATSYNSPLHF. In nucleotides, the CDR3 is TGCAGTGCAGCAAGACAGGCGACCTCCTATAATTCACCCCTCCACTTT.

The chain recombines TRBV7-2 with TRBJ2-4; 7 bases are shared with TRBD2. CDR1 is SGHTA, CDR2 FQGNSA, per germline. V lost 5 bases and J lost 8; bases outside the gene matches: 9. The CDR3 length is 14 residues. CDR3 sequence (DNA): TGTGCCAGCAGCCCATCTGGGGGGAGGGACATTCAGTACTTC. Translating it yields CASSPSGGRDIQYF.

This clonotype was seen many times. The V call is TRBV6-2 or TRBV6-3, the J call TRBJ2-1; D could derive from TRBD1 or TRBD2 (5 bases each). V gave up 2 bases and J gave up 9 bases, with 23 bases separating them. CDR1 and CDR2 (germline): MNHEY, SVGEGT. This CDR3 contains 17 residues. The DNA for the CDR3 is TGTGCCAGCAGTTACAACCCCCTCGGTCCTAGCAGGGTTGAGCAGTTCTTC. Protein sequence: CASSYNPLGPSRVEQFF.

This clonotype showed up just a few times. The chain joins TRBV10-3 to TRBJ2-1; D perhaps matches TRBD2 (6 bases). The V end was cut by 4 bases, the J end by 5 bases, with 12 bases between. Per the germline V gene, CDR1 is ENHRY and CDR2 is SYGVKD. The CDR3 loop spans 14 amino acids. CDR3 sequence reads: CAISGPRLDNEQFF. The CDR3 nucleotides are TGTGCCATCAGTGGCCCCCGACTAGACAATGAGCAGTTCTTC.

Written as DNA, the CDR3 is TGCAGTGCCGGGAGGACAGGGAATGGCTACACCTTC. This codes for CSAGRTGNGYTF. V gene TRBV20-1 combines with J gene TRBJ1-2, with 8 bases aligning to TRBD1. The V gene end was trimmed by 6 bases and the J gene end by 6 bases; junction bases not matched to a gene: 6. Germline V gene lookup returns CDR1 DFQATT and CDR2 SNEGSKA (reference sequence). CDR3 size: 12 residues.

This clonotype was recorded once. The chain links TRBV6-2 or TRBV6-3 to TRBJ2-5, with D unclear. The CDR3 runs to 12 residues. Trimming stripped 6 bases from V and 6 bases from J, with 11 bases between. The V gene's germline CDR1 is MNHEY and CDR2 SVGEGT. CDR3 region: CASRLGEKTQYF. The DNA for the CDR3 is TGTGCCAGCAGGCTGGGTGAAAAGACCCAGTACTTC.

This clonotype came up many times. The chain uses TRBV12-3 or TRBV12-4 and TRBJ1-1; 9 nucleotides align to TRBD1. After removal of 5 bases from V and 4 bases from J, the junction contained 2 bases not matched to a gene. This CDR3 contains 13 residues. The CDR3 region is CASSQTGGTEAFF. Written as DNA, the CDR3 is TGTGCCAGCAGTCAGACAGGGGGCACTGAAGCTTTCTTT.

This clonotype showed up just a few times. CDR3 nucleotide sequence: TGTGCCAGCAGCCGGGAGGGTTTCTACGAGCAGTACTTC. It specifies CASSREGFYEQYF. This sequence joins TRBV2 and TRBJ2-7; 8 nucleotides line up with TRBD2. Per germline, CDR1 SNHLY and CDR2 FYNNEI. Germline trimming cut 6 bases from V and 3 bases from J; bases unmatched to any gene: 4. CDR3 length equals 13 residues. The full variable domain, completed using reference TRBV2 and TRBJ2-7, is EPEVTQTPSHQVTQMGQEVILRCVPISNHLYFYWYRQILGQKVEFLVSFYNNEISEKSEIFDDQFSVERPDGSNFTLKIRSTKLEDSAMYFCASSREGFYEQYFGPGTRLTVT.

This clonotype was seen at least ten times. The chain recombines TRBV10-2 with TRBJ2-7, with D perhaps being TRBD1 or TRBD2 (5 bases each). Deletions cut 3 bases from V and 4 bases from J, with 7 bases between. The germline V gene encodes CDR1 WSHSY and CDR2 SAAADI. The CDR3 runs to 12 residues. The CDR3: CASSDEGYEQYF. CDR3 sequence (DNA): TGCGCCAGCAGTGACGAGGGGTACGAGCAGTACTTC.

This clonotype has at least ten counts. The chain combines TRBV20-1 with TRBJ2-7; unclear D gene. Trimming removed 3 bases at V and 6 bases at J, with 18 bases between. The germline V gene has CDR1 DFQATT and CDR2 SNEGSKA (reference sequence). The CDR3 sequence is 14 residues long. The CDR3 is CSASTDSPSREQYF. The CDR3 nucleotides read TGCAGTGCTAGTACTGACTCGCCCTCCCGCGAGCAGTACTTC.

This clonotype was observed at least ten times. The genes are TRBV28 and TRBJ2-2, with D perhaps being TRBD1 or TRBD2 (6 bases each). This CDR3 has 16 amino acids. Germline CDR1 MDHEN, CDR2 SYDVKM. V was pared by 2 bases and J by 4 bases, with 14 bases between. For the CDR3, the DNA is TGTGCCAGCAGTTTACCGGGGGCAGCTTCCACCGGGGAGCTGTTTTTT. Its protein product is CASSLPGAASTGELFF.

The rearrangement uses TRBV6-1 and TRBJ2-1; 11 nucleotides match TRBD2. Losses at the gene ends were 6 bases for V and 8 bases for J; bases not matched to a gene: 3. The CDR3 totals 13 residues. Germline V CDR1 and CDR2: MNHNS, SASEGT. The CDR3 protein is CASRVAGGDEQFF. In nucleotides, the CDR3 is TGTGCCAGCAGAGTAGCGGGGGGGGATGAGCAGTTCTTC.

The rearrangement joins TRBV24-1 to TRBJ1-1, with D uncertain. CDR3 length equals 13 residues. Germline CDR1 is KGHDR and CDR2 is SFDVKD. The V and J ends lost 9 bases and 0 bases respectively, with 10 bases between them. CDR3 DNA: TGTGCCACCGACCATGCAATGAACACTGAAGCTTTCTTT. Its protein product is CATDHAMNTEAFF.

This clonotype was found a few times. This chain connects TRBV20-1 to TRBJ2-7, with a weak D call TRBD1 (6 bases). CDR3 size: 16 residues. The germline gives CDR1 DFQATT, CDR2 SNEGSKA (reference sequence). Trimming removed 0 bases from V and 2 bases from J, with 17 bases in between. The DNA of the CDR3 is TGCAGTGCTAGAGATTCAGGCAGGGGAGTAACCTACGAGCAGTACTTC. Protein sequence: CSARDSGRGVTYEQYF.

The chain employs TRBV12-3 or TRBV12-4 and TRBJ2-1; perhaps TRBD2 as D (6 bases). The CDR3 loop spans 12 amino acids. Trimming removed 2 bases at V and 10 bases at J, with 9 bases between. The CDR3 is CASSLRAGEQFF. The DNA of the CDR3 is TGTGCCAGCAGTTTAAGGGCGGGAGAGCAGTTCTTC.

This clonotype was picked up a small number of times. This sequence joins TRBV7-2 and TRBJ2-7; the match to TRBD1 covers 10 bases. Germline CDR1 and CDR2: SGHTA and FQGNSA. The CDR3 runs to 14 residues. Trimming at V came to 5 bases and at J to 4 bases, leaving 5 bases not matched to a gene. CDR3 sequence: CASSRDRGQYEQYF. CDR3 coding DNA: TGTGCCAGCAGCCGAGACAGGGGGCAATACGAGCAGTACTTC.

This clonotype has a count of ten or more. The chain has TRBV7-9 and TRBJ1-3; 9 positions agree with TRBD1. This CDR3 has 16 residues. Germline V gene data show CDR1 as SEHNR and CDR2 as FQNEAQ (reference sequence). J lost 3 bases, V lost 5 bases, and 8 bases had no gene match. CDR3 sequence reads: CASSDPGQGHGNTIYF. The CDR3 DNA sequence: TGTGCCAGCAGCGACCCGGGACAGGGCCATGGAAACACCATATATTTT.

This chain uses TRBV10-1 with TRBJ1-6, with D perhaps TRBD1 (5 bases). Trimming stripped 3 bases from V and 14 bases from J, with 17 bases between. Germline V gene lookup returns CDR1 WNHNN and CDR2 SYGVQD (reference sequence). This CDR3 has 14 amino acids. The CDR3 spells CASSDGGAPLALHF. The CDR3 nucleotides read TGCGCCAGCAGTGATGGTGGGGCGCCTTTGGCCCTCCACTTT.

The table lists this clonotype with many counts. The V and J genes are TRBV10-2 and TRBJ2-5; 10 bases are shared with TRBD2. This CDR3 is 15 amino acids long. V was clipped by 6 bases and J by 0 bases; unmatched bases: 4. Germline values: CDR1 WSHSY, CDR2 SAAADI. Here the CDR3 reads CASRKAGGYQETQYF. In DNA, the CDR3 is TGCGCCAGCAGAAAAGCGGGGGGGTACCAAGAGACCCAGTACTTC.